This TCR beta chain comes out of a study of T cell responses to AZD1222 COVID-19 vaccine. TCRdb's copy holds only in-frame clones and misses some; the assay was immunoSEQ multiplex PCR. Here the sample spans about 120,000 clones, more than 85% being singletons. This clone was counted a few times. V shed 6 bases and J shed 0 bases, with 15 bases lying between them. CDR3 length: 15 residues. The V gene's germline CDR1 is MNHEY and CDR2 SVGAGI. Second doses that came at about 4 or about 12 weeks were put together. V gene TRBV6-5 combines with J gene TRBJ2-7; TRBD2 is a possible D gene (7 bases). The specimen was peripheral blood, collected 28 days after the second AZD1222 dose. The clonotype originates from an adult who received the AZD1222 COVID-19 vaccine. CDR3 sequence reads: CASSGRGAGSYEQYF. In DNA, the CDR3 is TGTGCCAGCAGCGGACGGGGGGCTGGCTCCTACGAGCAGTACTTC.